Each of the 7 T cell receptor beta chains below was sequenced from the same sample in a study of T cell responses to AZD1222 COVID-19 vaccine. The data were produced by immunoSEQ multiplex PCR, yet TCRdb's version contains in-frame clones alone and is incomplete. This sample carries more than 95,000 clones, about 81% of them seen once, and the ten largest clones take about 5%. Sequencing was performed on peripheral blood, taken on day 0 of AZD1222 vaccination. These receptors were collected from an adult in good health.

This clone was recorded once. The CDR3 spells CASSLRSRPRQETQYF. The DNA of the CDR3 is TGTGCCAGCAGCTTGCGGTCTCGCCCGAGGCAAGAGACCCAGTACTTC. The rearrangement joins TRBV5-6 to TRBJ2-5, with unresolved D. The germline CDR1 and CDR2 sequences are SGHDT and YYEEEE. Trimming took off 1 base at V and 2 bases at J, with 15 bases between the two ends. This CDR3 contains 16 residues. The variable domain in full, completed from reference TRBV5-6 and TRBJ2-5, reads DAGVTQSPTHLIKTRGQQVTLRCSPKSGHDTVSWYQQALGQGPQFIFQYYEEEERQRGNFPDRFSGHQFPNYSSELNVNALLLGDSALYLCASSLRSRPRQETQYFGPGTRLLVL.

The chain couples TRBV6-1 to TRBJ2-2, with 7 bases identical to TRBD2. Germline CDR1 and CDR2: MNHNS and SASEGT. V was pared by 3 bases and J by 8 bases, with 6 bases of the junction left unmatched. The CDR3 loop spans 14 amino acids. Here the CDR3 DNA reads TGTGCCAGCAGTGATGGGAGGGGCCCAGGGGAGCTGTTTTTT. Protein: CASSDGRGPGELFF.

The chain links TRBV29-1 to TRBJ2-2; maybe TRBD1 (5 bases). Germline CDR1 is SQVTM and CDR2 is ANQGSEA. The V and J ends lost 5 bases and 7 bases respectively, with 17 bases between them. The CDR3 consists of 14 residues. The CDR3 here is CSVTNQGGDGELFF. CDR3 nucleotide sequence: TGCAGCGTTACAAATCAGGGTGGGGACGGGGAGCTGTTTTTT.

CDR3: CASGRQEHRELFF. CDR3 DNA: TGTGCTAGTGGTCGACAGGAGCACCGGGAGCTGTTTTTT. The chain carries TRBV12-5 and TRBJ2-2; TRBD1 is a possible D gene (6 bases). The CDR3 is 13 amino acids. V was clipped by 5 bases and J by 9 bases, with 13 bases between them. Germline-derived CDR1 and CDR2 are LGHNT and FRNRAP.

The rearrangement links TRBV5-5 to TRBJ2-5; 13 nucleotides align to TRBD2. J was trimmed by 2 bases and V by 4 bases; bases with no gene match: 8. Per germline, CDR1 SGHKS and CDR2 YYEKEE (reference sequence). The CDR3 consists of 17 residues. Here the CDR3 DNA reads TGTGCCAGCAGCCTAGGGACTAGCGGGGTTTTGCAAGAGACCCAGTACTTC. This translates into CASSLGTSGVLQETQYF.

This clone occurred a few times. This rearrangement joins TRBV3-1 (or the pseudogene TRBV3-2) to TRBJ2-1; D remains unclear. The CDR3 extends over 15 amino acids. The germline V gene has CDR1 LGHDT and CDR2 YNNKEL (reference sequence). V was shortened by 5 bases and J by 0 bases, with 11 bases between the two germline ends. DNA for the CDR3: TGTGCCAGCAGCGAAACCTTTAACTCCTACAATGAGCAGTTCTTC. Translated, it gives CASSETFNSYNEQFF.

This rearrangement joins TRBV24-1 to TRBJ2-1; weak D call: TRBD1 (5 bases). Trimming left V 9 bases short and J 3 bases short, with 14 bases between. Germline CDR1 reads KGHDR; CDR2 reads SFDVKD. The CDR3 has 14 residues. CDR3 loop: CATRTPTGYNEQFF. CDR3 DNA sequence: TGTGCCACCCGAACCCCTACAGGCTACAATGAGCAGTTCTTC.